This passage covers 30 T cell receptor beta chains from one sample sequenced in a study of naive and memory T cell subsets. Two oligonucleotides, mixed equimolar, formed the beta constant-region primer covering TRBC1 and TRBC2. MiXCR was run by TCRdb on the UMI-ligation and nested PCR reads, yielding one entry per CDR3 protein. The sample has tens of thousands of distinct CDR3 sequences; roughly 7% are singletons. The source material was central memory CD4+ T cells from blood. These receptors were obtained from a human donor in good health.

The sample holds many counts of this clonotype. The CDR3 spells CASTTSGKQFF. CDR3 in DNA: TGTGCCAGCACTACTAGCGGGAAGCAGTTCTTC. The gene calls are TRBV6-1 and TRBJ2-1; TRBD2 agrees at 10 bases. The CDR3 totals 11 residues. Germline loops: CDR1 MNHNS, CDR2 SASEGT. The trim removed 7 bases at V and 11 bases at J, leaving 2 bases unmatched.

This clonotype was counted a few times. The chain uses TRBV6-6 and TRBJ2-1; 10 bases are shared with TRBD2. CDR3 length: 15 residues. Trimming cost V 7 bases and J 9 bases; bases outside gene matches: 12. The V gene's germline CDR1 is MNHNY and CDR2 SVGAGI (reference sequence). The CDR3 DNA reads as TGTGCCAGCACCCCTAGGGCTAGCGGGAGCGGTGAGCAGTTCTTC. Protein: CASTPRASGSGEQFF.

In its sample, this clonotype was seen a few times. This chain links TRBV28 with TRBJ2-2, with D possibly matching TRBD1 (6 bases). The CDR3 consists of 15 residues. CDR1 and CDR2 (germline): MDHEN, SYDVKM. V was trimmed by 5 bases and J by 2 bases, leaving 12 bases between them. The CDR3 sequence: CASSTRTVNTGELFF. The CDR3 region has the DNA TGTGCCAGCAGTACCAGGACAGTTAACACCGGGGAGCTGTTTTTT.

In this sample, this clonotype turned up many times. This rearrangement joins TRBV5-1 to TRBJ2-5, with no clear D. V was pared by 1 base and J by 4 bases, with 11 bases between. Germline CDR1 and CDR2: SGHRS and YFSETQ. The CDR3 is 14 amino acids. CDR3 sequence (DNA): TGCGCCAGCAGCTTGTCGGATCGAACAGAGACCCAGTACTTC. This codes for CASSLSDRTETQYF.

The rearrangement uses TRBV20-1 and TRBJ1-5, with D perhaps TRBD1 (5 bases). The CDR3 totals 13 residues. V was clipped by 0 bases and J by 9 bases, with 12 bases between them. Germline V gene sequence: CDR1 DFQATT, CDR2 SNEGSKA (reference sequence). CDR3: CSAREQGRRPQHF. CDR3 DNA: TGCAGTGCTAGAGAGCAGGGTCGTCGGCCCCAGCATTTT.

This clonotype has a count of ten or more. V gene TRBV6-2 or TRBV6-3 combines with J gene TRBJ2-1, with D perhaps matching TRBD1 (5 bases). This CDR3 has 14 amino acids. Germline loops: CDR1 MNHEY, CDR2 SVGEGT. Trimming took 0 bases from V and 5 from J, leaving 8 bases between them. CDR3 nucleotide sequence: TGTGCCAGCAGTTACTCGAAGGGGCACAATGAGCAGTTCTTC. Protein: CASSYSKGHNEQFF.

This clonotype was seen repeatedly, ten times or more. The V and J genes are TRBV15 and TRBJ1-6; D is uncertain. The length of the CDR3 is 16 residues. CDR1 LNHNV and CDR2 YYDKDF come from the germline V gene (reference sequence). V lost 0 bases and J 2 bases, leaving 8 bases between the germline ends. This CDR3 is CATSREINPYNSPLHF. The CDR3 DNA sequence: TGTGCCACCAGCAGAGAAATTAACCCCTATAATTCACCCCTCCACTTT.

The chain employs TRBV12-3 or TRBV12-4 and TRBJ2-3, with 13 bases lining up with TRBD2. V shed 6 bases, J shed 10 bases, and the junction held 10 bases outside the gene matches. The CDR3 has 15 amino acids. CDR3 in amino acids: CASSLGLAGVLAQYF. In DNA form, the CDR3 reads TGTGCCAGCAGCCTAGGACTAGCGGGGGTATTGGCGCAGTATTTT.

This clonotype was counted at least ten times. J is TRBJ1-5 and V is TRBV12-3 or TRBV12-4, with D perhaps TRBD1 (6 bases). Trimming removed 6 bases at V and 4 bases at J, with 22 bases between. This CDR3 comprises 17 residues. The CDR3 region has the DNA TGTGCCAGCAGCCCTAGGCAGGGGAGATTGGGTAATCAGCCCCAGCATTTT. As protein: CASSPRQGRLGNQPQHF.

This clonotype was seen more than once but under ten times. V and J are TRBV20-1 and TRBJ1-5; 8 nucleotides agree with TRBD1. Germline V gene data show CDR1 as DFQATT and CDR2 as SNEGSKA (reference sequence). V lost 5 bases, J lost 1 base, and 4 bases stayed unmatched. This CDR3 is 14 amino acids long. In DNA form, the CDR3 reads TGCAGTGCTTTTACAGGGGGAAGCAATCAGCCCCAGCATTTT. Encoded protein: CSAFTGGSNQPQHF.

This clonotype has more than one count but fewer than ten. The chain combines TRBV7-2 with TRBJ2-7; D unclear. The V gene's germline CDR1 is SGHTA and CDR2 FQGNSA. Trimming removed 5 bases from V and 6 bases from J, with 20 bases in between. This CDR3 region has 15 residues. The CDR3, as DNA: TGTGCCAGCAGCCAAGGAATCACCAAGACGGGCGAGCAGTACTTC. This translates into CASSQGITKTGEQYF.

This clonotype has a count of ten or more. The V gene is TRBV6-1, the J gene TRBJ1-6; 7 nucleotides match TRBD1. Trimming took 0 bases from V and 16 from J; bases not matched to a gene: 9. This CDR3 has 14 residues. Germline V gene lookup returns CDR1 MNHNS and CDR2 SASEGT. The CDR3 is CASSEALDRPVLHF. In DNA, the CDR3 is TGTGCCAGCAGTGAAGCATTGGACAGGCCGGTACTCCACTTT.

This clonotype was counted many times. This chain connects TRBV5-1 to TRBJ2-2; 8 bases are shared with TRBD1. The germline gives CDR1 SGHRS, CDR2 YFSETQ. This CDR3 comprises 14 residues. V lost 4 bases and J lost 7; bases outside the gene matches: 6. CDR3 DNA: TGCGCCAGCAGCGGCAGGGGGCAGGACGGGGAGCTGTTTTTT. Translated: CASSGRGQDGELFF.

This clonotype has more than one count but fewer than ten. V is TRBV19 and J is TRBJ2-7, with no clear D. The CDR3 loop spans 12 amino acids. The germline CDR1 and CDR2 sequences are LNHDA and SQIVND (reference sequence). V shed 10 bases and J shed 9 bases, with 19 bases lying between them. CDR3 residues: CATLRPDGLQYF. CDR3 in DNA: TGTGCCACTCTGAGACCGGATGGGTTGCAGTACTTC.

This clonotype was counted many times. The rearrangement joins TRBV3-1 to TRBJ1-1; no reliable D call. Between the trimmed V and J ends, which lost 2 bases and 5 bases, there was a span of 15 bases. This CDR3 contains 15 residues. Germline V gives CDR1 LGHDT, CDR2 YNNKEL (reference sequence). The CDR3 reads CASSQRRNLGTEAFF. Here the CDR3 DNA reads TGTGCCAGCAGCCAACGACGGAACCTCGGGACTGAAGCTTTCTTT.

Many counts were recorded for this clonotype. The chain carries TRBV20-1 and TRBJ2-7; D may correspond to TRBD1 or TRBD2 (6 bases each). Between the trimmed V and J ends, which lost 2 bases and 6 bases, there was a span of 11 bases. Germline lookup yields CDR1 DFQATT and CDR2 SNEGSKA (reference sequence). The CDR3 covers 12 residues. The CDR3 DNA follows: TGCAGTGCTAGAAGGGGGGAGTCCGAGCAGTACTTC. Encoded protein: CSARRGESEQYF.

This clonotype was recorded many times. The chain carries TRBV7-9 and TRBJ1-4, with D possibly being TRBD1 (5 bases). The CDR3 spans 15 residues. Trimming removed 4 bases from V and 5 bases from J, with 14 bases in between. Germline CDR1 and CDR2: SEHNR and FQNEAQ (reference sequence). CDR3 amino acids: CASSSSNGGNEKLFF. CDR3 DNA: TGTGCCAGCAGCTCATCCAATGGGGGGAATGAAAAACTGTTTTTT.

This clonotype was counted many times. The chain has TRBV20-1 and TRBJ2-5; 13 bases map to TRBD2. After removal of 0 bases from V and 7 bases from J, the junction contained 11 bases not matched to a gene. Germline CDR1 and CDR2: DFQATT and SNEGSKA (reference sequence). The CDR3 runs to 17 residues. The CDR3 nucleotides read TGCAGTGCTAGAGAACCGGGACTAGCGGGACCCCGAGGGACCCAGTACTTC. The encoded protein is CSAREPGLAGPRGTQYF.

This clonotype was observed at least ten times. The chain links TRBV9 to TRBJ2-7, with D possibly being TRBD2 (7 bases). Germline CDR1 is SGDLS and CDR2 is YYNGEE. The V end lost 0 bases, the J end lost 4 bases, and 11 bases lay between the germline ends. This CDR3 contains 14 residues. Here the CDR3 reads CASSVAGGRYEQYF. The CDR3 bases are TGTGCCAGCAGCGTAGCGGGGGGCCGGTACGAGCAGTACTTC.

The V and J genes are TRBV3-1 and TRBJ2-2; D may be TRBD1 (6 bases). The CDR3 covers 16 residues. The ends were cut back, 4 bases at V and 6 bases at J, with 18 bases in the middle. Germline loops: CDR1 LGHDT, CDR2 YNNKEL (reference sequence). The CDR3 nucleotides read TGTGCCAGCAGCCGACACGTCGGGTCAGGGGCCGGGGAGCTGTTTTTT. It codes for CASSRHVGSGAGELFF.

The V gene is TRBV6-1, the J gene TRBJ2-1; D is perhaps TRBD1 (5 bases). The length of the CDR3 is 14 residues. Germline values: CDR1 MNHNS, CDR2 SASEGT. V shed 6 bases and J shed 8 bases, with 17 bases lying between them. DNA for the CDR3: TGTGCCAGCAGCTTCCAGGGCCAGATAGATGAGCAGTTCTTC. This gives the protein CASSFQGQIDEQFF.

This clonotype has a handful of counts. The chain uses TRBV20-1 and TRBJ2-1, with 13 positions matching TRBD2. Germline V lookup: CDR1 DFQATT, CDR2 SNEGSKA (reference sequence). CDR3 length equals 16 residues. Trimming removed 0 bases from V and 15 bases from J; junction bases left unmatched: 14. The DNA for the CDR3 is TGCAGTGCTAGAGATATTGGACTAGCGGGAGAGGGAGCAGGGTTCTTC. Protein product: CSARDIGLAGEGAGFF.

This clonotype was counted ten times or more. J is TRBJ2-3 and V is TRBV12-3 or TRBV12-4, with 7 bases lining up with TRBD2. The CDR3 is 11 amino acids. Germline trimming cut 8 bases from V and 6 bases from J; bases unmatched to any gene: 2. The DNA of the CDR3 is TGTGCCAGCGGGCGGGGGGATACGCAGTATTTT. This gives the protein CASGRGDTQYF.

This chain joins TRBV20-1 and TRBJ1-5, with TRBD1 identical over 9 bases. The V and J ends lost 6 bases and 3 bases, in that order; junction bases with no gene match: 6. Germline CDR1 reads DFQATT; CDR2 reads SNEGSKA (reference sequence). The CDR3 consists of 14 residues. CDR3 sequence reads: CSAAGTGNNQPQHF. The DNA for the CDR3 is TGCAGTGCCGCAGGGACAGGGAACAATCAGCCCCAGCATTTT.

This clonotype has only a few counts. The chain employs TRBV7-2 and TRBJ2-7, with 11 bases identical to TRBD2. CDR1 is SGHTA, CDR2 FQGNSA, per germline. The CDR3 extends over 14 amino acids. After removal of 4 bases from V and 4 bases from J, the junction contained 3 bases not matched to a gene. CDR3 loop: CASSYTSGSYEQYF. CDR3 bases: TGTGCCAGCAGCTACACTAGCGGGAGTTACGAGCAGTACTTC.

This clonotype has at least ten counts. This chain joins TRBV20-1 and TRBJ2-7, with 9 bases fitting TRBD1. CDR1 and CDR2 (germline): DFQATT, SNEGSKA (reference sequence). The CDR3 contains 13 residues. With 6 bases clipped from V and 2 bases from J, the junction kept 5 bases outside the gene matches. As DNA, the CDR3 is TGCAGTGCCTCGACAGGGGGTCCCTACGAGCAGTACTTC. Residues: CSASTGGPYEQYF.

This clonotype showed up many times. The CDR3 loop reads CASSEDGLAGGHNEQFF. The CDR3 DNA reads TGTGCCAGCAGTGAAGATGGACTAGCGGGAGGGCACAATGAGCAGTTCTTC. This chain connects TRBV2 to TRBJ2-1, with 15 bases identical to TRBD2. From germline, CDR1 is SNHLY and CDR2 FYNNEI. Trimming at V came to 1 base and at J to 5 bases, leaving 3 bases not matched to a gene. The CDR3 is 17 residues long.

The chain combines TRBV12-3 or TRBV12-4 with TRBJ1-3; D unclear. V lost 11 bases and J 9 bases, leaving 17 bases between the germline ends. The length of the CDR3 is 12 residues. The CDR3 here is CASFLALPTIYF. The CDR3 DNA is TGTGCCTCTTTCCTCGCGTTGCCCACCATATATTTT.

This clonotype was detected many times. The chain employs TRBV7-2 and TRBJ2-7; D remains unclear. Germline-derived CDR1 and CDR2 are SGHTA and FQGNSA. V was clipped by 2 bases and J by 7 bases, with 6 bases between them. The CDR3 covers 11 residues. The CDR3 reads CASSLNGEQYF. CDR3 nucleotides: TGTGCCAGCAGCTTAAATGGGGAGCAGTACTTC.

V is TRBV4-3 and J is TRBJ2-4; TRBD1 agrees at 9 bases. CDR1 is LGHNA, CDR2 YSLEER, per germline. This CDR3 contains 14 residues. Trimming cost V 6 bases and J 4 bases; bases outside gene matches: 4. As DNA, the CDR3 is TGCGCCAGCAGTTATGACAGGGGGAAAAACATTCAGTACTTC. Protein: CASSYDRGKNIQYF.